The present T cell receptor beta chain was sequenced within a study of CD8 T cells in ankylosing spondylitis. General study points: Characteristic, it appeared, of ankylosing spondylitis blood was a TCR beta motif of eight highly homologous variants.

The CDR3 extends over 15 amino acids. V lost 7 bases and J lost 4; bases outside the gene matches: 7. Per the germline V gene, CDR1 is DFQATT and CDR2 is SNEGSKA (reference sequence). Concerning this clonotype: Its antigen is not identified.

MiXCR was run by TCRdb on the 5' RACE reads, yielding one entry per CDR3 protein. Of approximately 220,000 distinct CDR3 sequences listed, roughly a tenth are singletons. The J gene is TRBJ2-6, the V gene TRBV20-1; 10 bases line up with TRBD1. The sample consisted of blood, either unsorted or a sorted T cell fraction (not recorded which). The sequence came from a male donor with ankylosing spondylitis or in good health (not recorded which). CDR3 residues: CSGTGGELGANVLTF. For the CDR3, the DNA is TGCAGTGGGACAGGGGGGGAACTGGGGGCCAACGTCCTGACTTTC.